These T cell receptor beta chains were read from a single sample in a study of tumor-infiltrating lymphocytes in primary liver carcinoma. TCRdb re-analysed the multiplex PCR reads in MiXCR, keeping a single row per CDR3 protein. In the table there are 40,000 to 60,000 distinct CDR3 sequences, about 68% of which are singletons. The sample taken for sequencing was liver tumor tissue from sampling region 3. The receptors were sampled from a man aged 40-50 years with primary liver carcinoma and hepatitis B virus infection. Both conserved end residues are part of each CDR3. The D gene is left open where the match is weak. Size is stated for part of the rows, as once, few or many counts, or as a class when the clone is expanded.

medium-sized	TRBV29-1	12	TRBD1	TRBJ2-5	TGCAGCTCCGGACAGGGTCAAGAGACCCAGTACTTC	CSSGQGQETQYF
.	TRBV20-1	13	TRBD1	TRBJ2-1	TGCACTGCTAGGGGACAGGGGGCAAATGAGCAGTTCTTC	CTARGQGANEQFF
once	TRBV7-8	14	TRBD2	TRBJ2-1	TGTGCAAGCAGCTCCGGACTAGCGGGAGCGGAGCAGTTATTC	CASSSGLAGAEQLF
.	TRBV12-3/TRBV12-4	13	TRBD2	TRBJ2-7	TGTGCCAGTACCTTGCGGGAGGCCTACGAGCAGTACTTC	CASTLREAYEQYF
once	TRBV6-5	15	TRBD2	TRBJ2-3	TGTGCCAGCAGTTACGGGACTAGCGACACAGATACGCAGTATTTT	CASSYGTSDTDTQYF
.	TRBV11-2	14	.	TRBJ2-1	TGTGTCAGCAGTTCAGCGGGCCCCGGGAATGAGCAGTCCTTC	CVSSSAGPGNEQSF
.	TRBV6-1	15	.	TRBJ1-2	TGTGCCAGCAGTGAAGTGGGGGGGGCTGGATGTGTCTACACCTTC	CASSEVGGAGCVYTF
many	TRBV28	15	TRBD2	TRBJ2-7	TGTGCCAGCATGGCTCTAGCGGGAGGTTCCTACGAGCAGTACTTC	CASMALAGGSYEQYF
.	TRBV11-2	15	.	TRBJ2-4	TGTGCCAGCACCACTTCGGCGGTAGCCAAAAACATTCAGTACTTC	CASTTSAVAKNIQYF
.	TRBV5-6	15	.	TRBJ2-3	TGTGCCAGCAGCTTCGACAGGGAGGGGTCTAGTATGCAGTATTTT	CASSFDREGSSMQYF
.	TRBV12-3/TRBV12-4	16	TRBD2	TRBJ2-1	TGTTCCAGCAGTCCCCAGGCGGGGGGGTCGGGGGATGAGCAGTTCTTC	CSSSPQAGGSGDEQFF
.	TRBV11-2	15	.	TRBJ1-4	TGTATCAGCAGCTTAGGGCAGGGTGATGGCGAAAAGCTGTTTTTT	CISSLGQGDGEKLFF
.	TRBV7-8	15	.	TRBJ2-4	TGTGCCAACAGCCCCTGGACCCTTGGGGGAGACATTCAGCACTTC	CANSPWTLGGDIQHF
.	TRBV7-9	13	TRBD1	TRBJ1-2	TGTGCCATCAGCCCGACAGGGATTTATGGTTACACCTTC	CAISPTGIYGYTF
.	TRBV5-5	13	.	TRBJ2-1	TGTGCCAGCAGCGGAGAAGGCGGAGACGAGCAGTTCTTC	CASSGEGGDEQFF
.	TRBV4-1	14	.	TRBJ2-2	TGCGCCAGCAGACTATGGGGCCAGGGCAGGGAGCTGTTCTTT	CASRLWGQGRELFF
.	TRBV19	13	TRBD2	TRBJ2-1	TGTGTCGTGGGAGCTAGCGGGTATAATGAGCAGTTCTTC	CVVGASGYNEQFF
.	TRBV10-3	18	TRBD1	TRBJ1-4	TGTGCCATCAGTGACTCGGTCCCGGGACAGGGCTTGAATGAAAAACTGTTTTTT	CAISDSVPGQGLNEKLFF
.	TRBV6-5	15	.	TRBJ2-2	TGTGCCAGCAGTTACTCGAATTCCGGAGCCGTGGAACTGTTTTTT	CASSYSNSGAVELFF
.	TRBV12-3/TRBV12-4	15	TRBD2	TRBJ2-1	TGTGACAGCACCCCCGGGACTAGCGGCCCCAATGAACAGTTCTTC	CDSTPGTSGPNEQFF
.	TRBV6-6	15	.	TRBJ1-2	TGTGCCAGCAGCCCCCCCGCCAGGGAGGACAATGGCTACACTTTC	CASSPPAREDNGYTF
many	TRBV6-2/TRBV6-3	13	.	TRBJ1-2	TGTGCCAGCAGTGATCGGGACGCCCTAGGCTACACCTTC	CASSDRDALGYTF
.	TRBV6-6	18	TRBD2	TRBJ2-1	TGTACCAGCAGTTGCTCCGCTATAGCGGGAAGGGCCTACAATGAGCAGTTCTTC	CTSSCSAIAGRAYNEQFF
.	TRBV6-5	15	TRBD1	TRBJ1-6	TGTGCCAGCAGTTTGACAGGGGATCATAATTCACCCCTCCACTTC	CASSLTGDHNSPLHF
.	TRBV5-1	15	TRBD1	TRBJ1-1	TGCGCCAGCTGCTTGTCCGGGACAGGGGGCACGGAAGCTTTCTTT	CASCLSGTGGTEAFF
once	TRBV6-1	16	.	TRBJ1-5	TGTGCTAGCAGCGAAAGTACACCCGATAGCAATCAGCCCCAGCATTTT	CASSESTPDSNQPQHF
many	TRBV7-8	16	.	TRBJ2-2	TGTGCCAGCAGCCGAGACCCCGCCCGAAACACCGGGGAGCTGTTTTTT	CASSRDPARNTGELFF
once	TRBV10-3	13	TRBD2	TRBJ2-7	TGTGCTACCCTGCGGGAGGGCTCCTACGAGCAGTACTTC	CATLREGSYEQYF
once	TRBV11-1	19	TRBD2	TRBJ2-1	TGCGCCAGCAGCTTACGCCAGGGACTAGCGGCTTATTCCTACAATGAGCAGCTCTTC	CASSLRQGLAAYSYNEQLF
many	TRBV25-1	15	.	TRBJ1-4	TGTGCCAGCAGTCCGGGGCAGGGTAGATATGAAAAACTGTTTTTT	CASSPGQGRYEKLFF
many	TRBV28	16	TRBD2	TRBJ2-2	TGTGCCAGCAGTTTGACAGCGGGAGTATTCACCGGGGAGCTGTTTTTT	CASSLTAGVFTGELFF
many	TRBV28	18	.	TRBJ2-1	TGTGCCAGCAGTCTAGGACAAGGGTGGGGAAGCTCCTACAATGAGCAGTTCTTC	CASSLGQGWGSSYNEQFF
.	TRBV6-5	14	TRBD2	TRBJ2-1	TGTGCCAGCAGTTACACCAGGACTAGTAGGGAGCAGTTCTTC	CASSYTRTSREQFF
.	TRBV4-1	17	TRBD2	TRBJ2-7	TGCGCCAGCAGCCAAGATTTGGGGGACTACTACTACAATGAGCAGTACTTC	CASSQDLGDYYYNEQYF
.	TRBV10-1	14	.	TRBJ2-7	TGCACCAGCAATATGGTAGCGGTTCCCTACGAGCAGTACTTC	CTSNMVAVPYEQYF
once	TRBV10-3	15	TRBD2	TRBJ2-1	TGTACCACTACCCTTCGAGCGGGAGGTAGCGGTGAGCAGTTCTTC	CTTTLRAGGSGEQFF
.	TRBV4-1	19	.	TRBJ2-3	TGCGCCAGTAGCCACGGAATTACCGGCCGGTCGAGGTCCACAGATACGCAGTATTTT	CASSHGITGRSRSTDTQYF
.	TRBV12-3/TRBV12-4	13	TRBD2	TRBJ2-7	TGCGCCAGCAGTTCCCTTGGACTAGACGAGCAGTACTTC	CASSSLGLDEQYF
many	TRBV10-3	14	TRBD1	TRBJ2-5	TGTGCCATCAGTGTGACAGGGGCTGAGGAGACCCAGTACTTC	CAISVTGAEETQYF
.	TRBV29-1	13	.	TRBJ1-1	TGCAGCGTTGAAATTACATGGGTCAGTGAAGCTTTCTTT	CSVEITWVSEAFF
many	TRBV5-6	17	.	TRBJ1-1	TGTGCCAGCAGCTTGGATAGTACGAGAAGGGGGGCCACTGAAGCTTTCTTT	CASSLDSTRRGATEAFF
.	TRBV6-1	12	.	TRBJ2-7	TGTGCCAGCCACTACCACACCTACGAGCAGTACTTC	CASHYHTYEQYF
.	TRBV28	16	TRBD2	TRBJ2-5	TGTGCCAGCAGTTCTCACAACCGGGAGGCTCAAGAGACACAGTACTTC	CASSSHNREAQETQYF
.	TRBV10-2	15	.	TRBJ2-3	TGCGCCAGCAGTGGCCCCAGACTAGTGGGGGATACGCAGTATTTT	CASSGPRLVGDTQYF
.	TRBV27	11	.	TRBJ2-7	TGTGCCAGCAGAGAAGGTGGTACGAGGTACTTC	CASREGGTRYF
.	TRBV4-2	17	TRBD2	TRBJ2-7	TGTACCAGTACTGGATTAGCGGGAGTTTATAAGTCCTACGAGCAGTACTTC	CTSTGLAGVYKSYEQYF
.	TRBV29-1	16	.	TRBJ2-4	TGCAGTGTCCGAGTGACAAGGAGATACTTAGGAAACATTCAGTACTTC	CSVRVTRRYLGNIQYF
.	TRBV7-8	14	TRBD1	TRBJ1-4	TGTGCCAGCGGCCAGGGGGGGACTAATGAAGAACTGTTTTTT	CASGQGGTNEELFF
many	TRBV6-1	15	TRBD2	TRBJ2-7	TGTGCCAGCAGTGAAGAAGCGGGATCTTCCTACGAGCAGTACTTC	CASSEEAGSSYEQYF
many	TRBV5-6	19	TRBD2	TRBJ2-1	TGTGCCAGCAGCCCGGGGGGGGGTTATAGCGGAAGCTCCTACAATGAGCAGTTCTTC	CASSPGGGYSGSSYNEQFF
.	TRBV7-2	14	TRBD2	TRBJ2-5	TGTGCCAGCAGCTTTAGCGGGAGAGGAGAGACTCAGTACTTC	CASSFSGRGETQYF